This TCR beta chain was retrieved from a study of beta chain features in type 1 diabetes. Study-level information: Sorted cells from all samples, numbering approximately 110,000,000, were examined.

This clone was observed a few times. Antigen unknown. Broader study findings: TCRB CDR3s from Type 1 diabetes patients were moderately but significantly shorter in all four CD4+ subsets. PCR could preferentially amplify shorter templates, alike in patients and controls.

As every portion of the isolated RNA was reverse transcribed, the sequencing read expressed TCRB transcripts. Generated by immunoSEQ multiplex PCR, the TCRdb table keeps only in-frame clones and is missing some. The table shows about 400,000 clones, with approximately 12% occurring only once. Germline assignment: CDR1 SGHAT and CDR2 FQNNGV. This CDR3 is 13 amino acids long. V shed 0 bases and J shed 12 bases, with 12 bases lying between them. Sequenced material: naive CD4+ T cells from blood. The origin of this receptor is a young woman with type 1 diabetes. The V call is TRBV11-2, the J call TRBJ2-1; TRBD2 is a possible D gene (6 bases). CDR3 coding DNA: TGTGCCAGCAGCTTAGATCTCGGCGGGGCGCAGTTCTTC. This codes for CASSLDLGGAQFF.